The 9 T cell receptor beta chains reported below all come from one sample, sequenced in a study of blood T cell repertoires in COVID-19. Libraries were prepared by immunoSEQ multiplex PCR; TCRdb keeps only in-frame clonotypes and omits some of them. The sample yields about 320,000 clones, about 86% seen once. The sequenced sample consisted of peripheral blood. The receptors here all came from a woman aged 45-59 years with acute or convalescent COVID-19.

This clone occurred once. Here the CDR3 reads CASSPNGLAGTDTQYF. The DNA for the CDR3 is TGTGCCAGCAGCCCTAACGGACTAGCGGGCACAGATACGCAGTATTTT. The chain carries TRBV2 and TRBJ2-3; 10 bases fit TRBD2. Unmatched junction bases numbered 7, after V lost 6 bases and J lost 1 base. The CDR3 runs to 16 residues. Per the germline V gene, CDR1 is SNHLY and CDR2 is FYNNEI. Combining the CDR3 with reference TRBV2 and TRBJ2-3 gives the whole variable domain EPEVTQTPSHQVTQMGQEVILRCVPISNHLYFYWYRQILGQKVEFLVSFYNNEISEKSEIFDDQFSVERPDGSNFTLKIRSTKLEDSAMYFCASSPNGLAGTDTQYFGPGTRLTVL.

The chain joins TRBV15 to TRBJ1-2; 7 bases are a match to TRBD1. This CDR3 region has 13 residues. In germline, CDR1 is LNHNV, CDR2 YYDKDF (reference sequence). After removal of 1 base from V and 7 bases from J, the junction contained 3 bases not matched to a gene. The DNA for the CDR3 is TGTGCCACCAGCAGAGGACAGGGTGCTGGCTACACCTTC. Translated, it gives CATSRGQGAGYTF.

This chain joins TRBV7-2 and TRBJ1-1; the match to TRBD1 covers 7 bases. V was pared by 4 bases and J by 7 bases, with 12 bases of the junction left unmatched. This CDR3 has 15 residues. The germline V gene has CDR1 SGHTA and CDR2 FQGNSA. The DNA for the CDR3 is TGTGCCAGCAGCTCCGAGACAGGGTATTTCGGTGAAGCTTTCTTT. It translates to CASSSETGYFGEAFF.

J is TRBJ2-4 and V is TRBV4-1; tentatively, D is TRBD1 (7 bases). The CDR3 sequence is 14 residues long. The germline V gene encodes CDR1 MGHRA and CDR2 YSYEKL. V dropped 3 bases and J dropped 11 bases, with 17 bases sitting between them. For the CDR3, the DNA is TGCGCCAGCAGCCACCCCGAGACAGGGAGGCTTCAGTACTTC. This gives the protein CASSHPETGRLQYF.

This chain connects TRBV5-1 to TRBJ2-5; tentatively, D is TRBD2 (5 bases). Germline CDR1 reads SGHRS; CDR2 reads YFSETQ. V was cut by 0 bases and J by 1 base, with 10 bases left in between. The CDR3 length is 15 residues. The CDR3 nucleotides read TGCGCCAGCAGCTTGGCGTTCGGAGGCCAAGAGACCCAGTACTTC. Translating it yields CASSLAFGGQETQYF.

The gene calls are TRBV9 and TRBJ2-7, with 8 bases fitting TRBD1. This CDR3 comprises 18 residues. V shed 0 bases and J 0 bases; nucleotides not matched to a gene: 11. Per germline, CDR1 SGDLS and CDR2 YYNGEE. CDR3 loop: CASSVDGWGQDHSYEQYF. In DNA form, the CDR3 reads TGTGCCAGCAGCGTAGATGGGTGGGGACAGGATCACTCCTACGAGCAGTACTTC. Using reference TRBV9 and TRBJ2-7 for the parts outside the CDR3, the full variable domain is DSGVTQTPKHLITATGQRVTLRCSPRSGDLSVYWYQQSLDQGLQFLIQYYNGEERAKGNILERFSAQQFPDLHSELNLSSLELGDSALYFCASSVDGWGQDHSYEQYFGPGTRLTVT.

CDR3 coding DNA: TGCGCCAGCAGCCCGGAGACCGGGGAGCTGTTTTTT. It translates to CASSPETGELFF. The J gene is TRBJ2-2, the V gene TRBV4-1; D is unresolved. Germline V gene sequence: CDR1 MGHRA, CDR2 YSYEKL. V lost 4 bases, J lost 5 bases, and 5 bases lay in between. The CDR3 extends over 12 amino acids.

This rearrangement joins TRBV6-5 to TRBJ1-2; the D gene is possibly TRBD1 (6 bases). CDR1 is MNHEY and CDR2 is SVGAGI in the germline V gene. The V end lost 5 bases, the J end lost 5 bases, and 18 bases lay between the germline ends. This CDR3 is built from 15 residues. The CDR3 reads CASSTRQASGYGYTF. CDR3 DNA: TGTGCCAGCAGTACACGACAGGCAAGCGGATATGGCTACACCTTC.

This clone has only one observation. This sequence joins TRBV5-6 and TRBJ1-2; D perhaps matches TRBD1 (6 bases). Trimming took off 2 bases at V and 4 bases at J, with 21 bases between the two ends. This CDR3 comprises 17 residues. Per germline, CDR1 SGHDT and CDR2 YYEEEE. The CDR3 here is CASSLFFRSGGPYGYTF. The CDR3, as DNA: TGTGCCAGCAGCTTATTTTTCAGATCGGGGGGGCCCTATGGCTACACCTTC.